Following are 5 T cell receptor beta chains from one sample sequenced in a study of shared clonotypes between healthy human individuals. Some clones are missing from TCRdb's copy, which holds only in-frame ones; the method was immunoSEQ multiplex PCR. The top ten clones hold around 0.4% of a sample with 2 million to 2.5 million clones, roughly 90% of them seen once. Material for sequencing was naive CD4+ T cells from PBMCs. The subset was: CD45RA+ positively selected. The receptors were sampled from a man in his late teens or twenties in good health. Some clones in this sample may be carry-over from other donors' samples.

The chain links TRBV6-5 to TRBJ2-7, with D tentatively TRBD2 (6 bases). The CDR3 is 12 residues long. Deletions cut 4 bases from V and 9 bases from J, with 13 bases between. Germline CDR1 and CDR2: MNHEY and SVGAGI. In DNA, the CDR3 is TGTGCCAGCAGTTCGCCAGCGGGTGGGCAGTACTTC. Translating gives CASSSPAGGQYF.

The rearrangement uses TRBV30 and TRBJ2-7, with D possibly TRBD2 on 6 matching bases. Germline V gene data show CDR1 as GTSNPN and CDR2 as SVGIG (reference sequence). V dropped 2 bases and J dropped 4 bases, with 18 bases sitting between them. The CDR3 is 15 residues long. Here the CDR3 reads CAWSSPGLTSYEQYF. The CDR3 region has the DNA TGTGCCTGGAGTTCCCCGGGACTGACCTCATACGAGCAGTACTTC.

This clone appeared once. The same CDR3 arises from other DNA sequences in this sample as well. V usage is TRBV10-3 and J usage is TRBJ2-5; D remains unclear. Looked up from germline, CDR1 is ENHRY and CDR2 is SYGVKD. The CDR3 sequence is 12 residues long. Trimming cost V 0 bases and J 5 bases, with 4 bases left between them. The chain's CDR3 is CAISESWETQYF. The CDR3 bases are TGTGCCATCAGTGAGTCGTGGGAGACCCAGTACTTC.

V and J are TRBV11-3 and TRBJ2-2; no firm D call. This CDR3 has 12 amino acids. Germline loops: CDR1 SGHNT, CDR2 YENEEA. Deletions cut 5 bases from V and 3 bases from J, with 4 bases between. The CDR3 DNA sequence: TGTGCCAGCAGCCCCGACACCGGGGAGCTGTTTTTT. Amino acids: CASSPDTGELFF.

J is TRBJ2-5 and V is TRBV6-5; D is uncertain. CDR1 is MNHEY and CDR2 is SVGAGI in the germline V gene. Trimming shortened V by 5 bases and J by 5 bases, and 12 bases separated the two germline ends. The CDR3 has 13 residues. This chain's CDR3 is CASSLDSLETQYF. As DNA, the CDR3 is TGTGCCAGCAGTCTAGACTCCTTGGAGACCCAGTACTTC.